This TCR beta chain was identified during a study of tumor-infiltrating lymphocytes in primary liver carcinoma. Study information: Measuring roughly 4.2 to 11 cm across, the tumors were staged as T1-T3 N0M0. Read depth, roughly 3.5 to 8 million productive TCRbeta reads, did not differ significantly between tissues. Study findings and constraints: Tumor-adjacent and tumor-blood pairs displayed less overlap than did pairs of tumor regions.

Concerning this clonotype itself: What it binds is unknown.

From unsorted bulk tissue weighing about 20-31 mg, DNA and RNA were co-extracted. Sampling of each tumor involved five separate regions. A primer in the constant region served to generate TCR beta cDNA from 500 ng of total RNA. Three nested multiplex PCR rounds of slightly modified ARM-PCR generated TCR beta libraries. In the first two PCR rounds, TRBV1-TRBV30 forward primers were paired with a C-beta reverse primer, and each round lasted roughly 10 cycles. Using its own MiXCR run on the multiplex PCR reads, TCRdb lists one record per CDR3 protein. This table has about 30,000 distinct CDR3 sequences, roughly 70% appearing once. The length of the CDR3 is 15 residues. CDR1 SGHAT and CDR2 FQDESV come from the germline V gene (reference sequence). The V gene end was trimmed by 10 bases and the J gene end by 14 bases; junction bases not matched to a gene: 21.

The TCR was taken from a woman younger than 45 with primary liver carcinoma and hepatitis B virus infection. This chain connects TRBV11-1 to TRBJ2-2; 8 nucleotides match TRBD2. Sequenced material: liver tumor tissue from sampling region 3. The subset was: tumor region T3, left-lateral pole. CDR3 loop: CAIRVTAGVSGNLFF. In DNA form, the CDR3 reads TGTGCCATCAGGGTTACAGCGGGAGTGTCCGGGAATCTGTTTTTT.